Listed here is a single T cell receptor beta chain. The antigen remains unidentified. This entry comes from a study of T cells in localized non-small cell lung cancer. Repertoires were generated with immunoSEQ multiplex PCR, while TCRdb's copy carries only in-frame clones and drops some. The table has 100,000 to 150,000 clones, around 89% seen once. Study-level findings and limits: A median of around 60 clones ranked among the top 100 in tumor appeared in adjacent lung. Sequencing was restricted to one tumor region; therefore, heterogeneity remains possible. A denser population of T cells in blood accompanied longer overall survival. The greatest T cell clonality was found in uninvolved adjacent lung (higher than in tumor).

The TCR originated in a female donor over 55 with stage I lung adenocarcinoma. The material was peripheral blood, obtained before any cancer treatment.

This chain's CDR3 is CASSVEGANYGYTF. The CDR3 DNA is TGTGCCAGCTCAGTAGAGGGGGCGAACTATGGCTACACCTTC. The chain employs TRBV18 and TRBJ1-2; 7 bases agree with TRBD1. The germline V gene has CDR1 KGHSH and CDR2 LQKENI. Trimming at V came to 5 bases and at J to 2 bases, leaving 5 bases not matched to a gene. The CDR3 is made up of 14 amino acids.